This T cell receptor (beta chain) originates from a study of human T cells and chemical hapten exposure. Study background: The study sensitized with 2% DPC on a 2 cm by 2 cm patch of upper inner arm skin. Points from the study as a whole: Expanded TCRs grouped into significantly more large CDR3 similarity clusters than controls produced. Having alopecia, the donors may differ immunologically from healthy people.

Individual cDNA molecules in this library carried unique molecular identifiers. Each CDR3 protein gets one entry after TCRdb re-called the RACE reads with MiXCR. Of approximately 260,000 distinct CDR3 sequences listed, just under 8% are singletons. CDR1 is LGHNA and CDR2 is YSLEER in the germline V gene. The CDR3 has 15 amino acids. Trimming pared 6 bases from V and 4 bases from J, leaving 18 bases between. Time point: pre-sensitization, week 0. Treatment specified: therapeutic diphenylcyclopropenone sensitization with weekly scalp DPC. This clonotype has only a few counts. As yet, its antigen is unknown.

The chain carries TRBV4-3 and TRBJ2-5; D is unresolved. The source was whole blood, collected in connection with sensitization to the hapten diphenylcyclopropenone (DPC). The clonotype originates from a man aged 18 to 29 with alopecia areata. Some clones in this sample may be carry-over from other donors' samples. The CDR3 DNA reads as TGCGCCAGCAGTCCAGAACAAAACCTGGGAGAGACCCAGTACTTC. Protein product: CASSPEQNLGETQYF.